The entry below gives a single T cell receptor beta chain sequence along with its context. The target antigen is unknown. The sample originates from a study of OX40 agonist ivuxolimab in advanced cancers. Study-wide context: Clinicians treated patients with ivuxolimab, an agonistic anti-OX40 (CD134) antibody. The dose-escalation cohort was about 87% male, with a mean age of 60 years, ranging about 23 to 79.

This table comes from immunoSEQ multiplex PCR, and its TCRdb copy is limited to in-frame clones, with some not included. The sample consists of approximately 86,000 clones, roughly 91% of them appearing once. The J segment lost 7 bases and the V segment lost 4 bases, leaving 9 bases of the junction unmatched. Germline-derived CDR1 and CDR2 are SGHNT and YYREEE (reference sequence). This CDR3 region has 14 residues. Whole-study results and caveats: CD8+ T cells were the subset that, on average, had more expanded clones than CD4+.

The sampling schedule covered blood at baseline, cycle 4 day 1, and cycle 7 day 1. The sequence came from an adult with an advanced solid tumor such as melanoma, head and neck, liver or kidney cancer. Sequences were derived from CD4+ or CD8+ T cells sorted from blood, sampled in a trial of the OX40 agonist ivuxolimab. The chain recombines TRBV5-4 with TRBJ2-7; 9 bases map to TRBD1. The CDR3 loop is CASSQGTGTWEQYF. The DNA of the CDR3 is TGTGCCAGCAGCCAGGGGACAGGGACTTGGGAGCAGTACTTC.